These 27 T cell receptor beta chains originate from one sample sequenced in a study of T cell clonotyping in hematopoietic cell transplantation. The time point: recipient sample about 28 days before transplant, after cytoreduction. Assay used: immunoSEQ multiplex PCR; TCRdb lists only in-frame clones, some missing. The sample contains tens of thousands of clones, 85% to 95% of which appear only once. Material: peripheral blood mononuclear cells, obtained before stem cell transplant. The source is a man aged 40-49 years with chronic myeloid leukemia. Some clones in this sample may be carry-over from other donors' samples.

This clone was seen just once. This chain uses TRBV9 with TRBJ2-3; D gene uncertain. Trimming cost V 2 bases and J 1 base, with 14 bases left between them. This CDR3 is 16 amino acids long. Germline loops: CDR1 SGDLS, CDR2 YYNGEE. This CDR3 reads CASSVAIHWGTDTQYF. In DNA, the CDR3 is TGTGCCAGCAGCGTGGCCATTCATTGGGGCACAGATACGCAGTATTTT.

The rearrangement joins TRBV11-2 to TRBJ2-7; D is perhaps TRBD1 (6 bases). CDR1 and CDR2 (germline): SGHAT, FQNNGV. This CDR3 is 14 amino acids long. V lost 4 bases, J lost 2 bases, and 12 bases lay in between. For the CDR3, the DNA is TGTGCCAGCAGCTCGGACAGTTACACCTACGAGCAGTACTTC. Translating it yields CASSSDSYTYEQYF.

The V and J genes are TRBV4-3 and TRBJ2-6, with D possibly being TRBD1 (6 bases). Germline V gene lookup returns CDR1 LGHNA and CDR2 YSLEER. The V and J ends lost 5 bases and 4 bases respectively, with 15 bases between them. This CDR3 is built from 16 residues. CDR3 residues: CASSAHTGSGANVLTF. The CDR3 DNA is TGCGCCAGCAGCGCCCACACAGGGAGCGGGGCCAACGTCCTGACTTTC.

The chain links TRBV9 to TRBJ2-7, with 9 bases aligning to TRBD1. This CDR3 has 15 residues. V shed 5 bases, J shed 5 bases, and the junction held 11 bases outside the gene matches. The germline CDR1 and CDR2 sequences are SGDLS and YYNGEE. The CDR3 is CASSLLTGGLNEQYF. Written as DNA, the CDR3 is TGTGCCAGCAGTCTTCTCACAGGGGGCTTGAACGAGCAGTACTTC.

CDR3 bases: TGTGCCATCAGTGAAGAGGGATTGGGCTCCTACGAGCAGTACTTC. Protein: CAISEEGLGSYEQYF. This chain connects TRBV10-3 to TRBJ2-7; maybe TRBD2 (5 bases). Germline V gene data show CDR1 as ENHRY and CDR2 as SYGVKD. The ends were cut back, 3 bases at V and 0 bases at J, with 12 bases in the middle. The CDR3 is made up of 15 amino acids.

The V and J genes are TRBV11-2 and TRBJ1-2; no definite D call. Per the germline V gene, CDR1 is SGHAT and CDR2 is FQNNGV. The V and J ends lost 7 bases and 7 bases respectively, with 19 bases between them. CDR3 length: 14 amino acids. CDR3 in amino acids: CASTLAMGGSGYTF. The DNA for the CDR3 is TGTGCCAGCACCCTCGCGATGGGAGGATCTGGCTACACCTTC.

The chain combines TRBV28 with TRBJ2-5, with 7 nucleotides matching TRBD1. The V gene's germline CDR1 is MDHEN and CDR2 SYDVKM. This CDR3 is 14 amino acids long. Trimming cost V 7 bases and J 1 base; bases outside gene matches: 6. As DNA, the CDR3 is TGTGCCAGCACCTTCTACAGGGGCCAAGAGACCCAGTACTTC. Translation: CASTFYRGQETQYF.

CDR3 in DNA: TGTGCCAGCAGCCAAGGGGATCCAAAAGCGACACCCCTCCACTTT. Translating it yields CASSQGDPKATPLHF. The V call is TRBV14, the J call TRBJ1-6; D uncertain. The CDR3 consists of 15 residues. Germline V gene sequence: CDR1 SGHDN, CDR2 FVKESK. V lost 1 base, J lost 11 bases, and 15 bases lay in between.

The table lists this clone with a count of one. The chain couples TRBV4-1 to TRBJ2-2; D may correspond to TRBD1 or TRBD2 (5 bases each). V shed 2 bases and J shed 3 bases, with 19 bases lying between them. Germline V gene lookup returns CDR1 MGHRA and CDR2 YSYEKL. This CDR3 has 18 amino acids. The CDR3 DNA reads TGCGCCAGCAGCCAAATTGGGGAGCCTGGGGCTCACACCGGGGAGCTGTTTTTT. Translated: CASSQIGEPGAHTGELFF.

CDR3 residues: CAWSGSDRGPEKLFF. CDR3 in DNA: TGTGCCTGGAGTGGAAGCGACAGGGGACCGGAAAAACTGTTTTTT. The chain uses TRBV30 and TRBJ1-4, with 8 bases identical to TRBD1. The CDR3 loop spans 15 amino acids. Looked up from germline, CDR1 is GTSNPN and CDR2 is SVGIG (reference sequence). V was clipped by 1 base and J by 8 bases; unmatched bases: 9.

V usage is TRBV7-6 and J usage is TRBJ2-5, with a possible D match to TRBD1 (6 bases). Per the germline V gene, CDR1 is SGHVS and CDR2 is FNYEAQ. V was pared by 5 bases and J by 5 bases, with 18 bases between. This CDR3 spans 15 amino acids. CDR3 sequence reads: CASSSLYREQETQYF. CDR3 in DNA: TGTGCCAGCAGCAGTCTATACAGGGAGCAGGAGACCCAGTACTTC. Filled out from reference TRBV7-6 and TRBJ2-5, the complete variable domain reads GAGVSQSPRYKVTKRGQDVALRCDPISGHVSLYWYRQALGQGPEFLTYFNYEAQQDKSGLPNDRFSAERPEGSISTLTIQRTEQRDSAMYRCASSSLYREQETQYFGPGTRLLVL.

The chain couples TRBV7-2 to TRBJ1-5; no firm D call. The ends were cut back, 8 bases at V and 10 bases at J, with 12 bases in the middle. Per the germline V gene, CDR1 is SGHTA and CDR2 is FQGNSA. There are 11 residues in the CDR3. The CDR3 bases are TGTGCCAGCGGGAGGCAACAACCCCAGCATTTT. Residues: CASGRQQPQHF.

The CDR3 is CASSIEPSSSYNEQFF. Here the CDR3 DNA reads TGTGCCAGTAGTATAGAGCCGTCAAGCTCCTACAATGAGCAGTTCTTC. The V and J genes are TRBV19 and TRBJ2-1; no firm D call. Germline V lookup: CDR1 LNHDA, CDR2 SQIVND (reference sequence). V was clipped by 0 bases and J by 0 bases, with 9 bases between them. The CDR3 covers 16 residues.

The chain recombines TRBV19 with TRBJ2-7; a weak D match, TRBD1 (6 bases). The V gene's germline CDR1 is LNHDA and CDR2 SQIVND (reference sequence). Trimming left V 4 bases short and J 4 bases short, with 14 bases between. CDR3 length equals 14 residues. The CDR3 region is CASSKGDTLYEQYF. The CDR3 DNA reads TGTGCCAGTAGTAAGGGGGACACCTTATACGAGCAGTACTTC.

The rearrangement joins TRBV6-6 to TRBJ1-5; 10 bases agree with TRBD1. V was pared by 4 bases and J by 9 bases, with 9 bases of the junction left unmatched. In germline, CDR1 is MNHNY, CDR2 SVGAGI (reference sequence). The CDR3 sequence is 15 residues long. CDR3 amino acids: CASSSDRGPRGPQHF. The DNA for the CDR3 is TGTGCCAGCAGTTCCGACAGGGGGCCGCGGGGGCCCCAGCATTTT.

The chain has TRBV28 and TRBJ2-3; D is possibly TRBD1 (5 bases). Germline V gene lookup returns CDR1 MDHEN and CDR2 SYDVKM. V was cut by 4 bases and J by 6 bases, with 17 bases left in between. The CDR3 totals 15 residues. The DNA for the CDR3 is TGTGCCAGCAGTTCCTTCCAGGGCTTCACGGATACGCAGTATTTT. Translating gives CASSSFQGFTDTQYF.

The gene calls are TRBV7-9 and TRBJ2-3, with TRBD2 matching over 12 bases. The V segment lost 4 bases and the J segment 4 bases; nucleotides outside the gene matches: 6. Germline values: CDR1 SEHNR, CDR2 FQNEAQ (reference sequence). The CDR3 extends over 16 amino acids. The CDR3 nucleotides are TGTGCCAGCAGCTCCCCGGCTAGCGGGGGGGCAGATACGCAGTATTTT. Translated, it gives CASSSPASGGADTQYF.

The chain joins TRBV9 to TRBJ1-1, with TRBD1 identical over 11 bases. There are 15 residues in the CDR3. Germline V gene data show CDR1 as SGDLS and CDR2 as YYNGEE. V dropped 4 bases and J dropped 5; count of bases not matched to a gene: 7. The CDR3 DNA reads TGTGCCAGCAGCTCGGGACAGGGGGGGTGGACTGAAGCTTTCTTT. Amino acids: CASSSGQGGWTEAFF.

The rearrangement links TRBV27 to TRBJ2-2, with D uncertain. Germline V CDR1 and CDR2: MNHEY, SMNVEV (reference sequence). V dropped 2 bases and J dropped 6 bases, with 4 bases sitting between them. The CDR3 has 12 residues. CDR3 region: CASSLRAGELFF. The DNA of the CDR3 is TGTGCCAGCAGTTTAAGGGCCGGGGAGCTGTTTTTT.

This chain links TRBV19 with TRBJ1-4, with a tentative D call TRBD1 (6 bases). The germline V gene has CDR1 LNHDA and CDR2 SQIVND (reference sequence). V lost 4 bases to trimming and J lost 8 bases, with 14 bases between them. This CDR3 is built from 14 residues. CDR3 protein: CASSTSTGREKLFF. CDR3 sequence (DNA): TGTGCCAGTAGTACCTCGACAGGCCGGGAAAAACTGTTTTTT.

This chain links TRBV7-6 with TRBJ2-7; TRBD1 aligns across 8 bases. CDR3 size: 14 residues. CDR1 and CDR2 from the germline V gene are SGHVS and FNYEAQ. V dropped 1 base and J dropped 4; count of bases not matched to a gene: 3. In DNA, the CDR3 is TGTGCCAGCAGCTTAGGGGACAGGATATACGAGCAGTACTTC. This gives the protein CASSLGDRIYEQYF.

In DNA form, the CDR3 reads TGTGCCAGCAGCCTTACGGGACAGGGGAACACTGAAGCTTTCTTT. Its protein is CASSLTGQGNTEAFF. V usage is TRBV9 and J usage is TRBJ1-1; the match to TRBD1 covers 9 bases. Germline V gene lookup returns CDR1 SGDLS and CDR2 YYNGEE. The V and J ends lost 4 bases and 1 base, in that order; junction bases with no gene match: 5. CDR3 length: 15 amino acids.

V is TRBV7-2 and J is TRBJ2-2; 8 bases match TRBD1. Trimming at V came to 6 bases and at J to 4 bases, leaving 7 bases not matched to a gene. CDR3 size: 15 residues. Germline V gives CDR1 SGHTA, CDR2 FQGNSA. CDR3 residues: CASRRDRGRTGELFF. As DNA, the CDR3 is TGTGCCAGCAGACGCGACAGGGGACGCACCGGGGAGCTGTTTTTT.

The CDR3 spells CASRPGTPTGELFF. The CDR3 coding sequence is TGTGCCAGCCGTCCCGGGACACCTACCGGGGAGCTGTTTTTT. The chain carries TRBV27 and TRBJ2-2, with a weak D call TRBD1 (6 bases). Germline values: CDR1 MNHEY, CDR2 SMNVEV (reference sequence). CDR3 length equals 14 residues. Trimming took off 8 bases at V and 5 bases at J, with 15 bases between the two ends.

This clone was found a few times. The rearrangement uses TRBV5-1 and TRBJ1-1; D is unclear. Germline V lookup: CDR1 SGHRS, CDR2 YFSETQ. The CDR3 consists of 14 residues. V was trimmed by 0 bases and J by 1 base, leaving 7 bases between them. The CDR3 region has the DNA TGCGCCAGCAGCTTGGCCCCTCCGAACACTGAAGCTTTCTTT. Translating it yields CASSLAPPNTEAFF.

J is TRBJ1-5 and V is TRBV6-4, with a tentative D call TRBD1 (5 bases). CDR3 length: 15 amino acids. Between the trimmed V and J ends, which lost 8 bases and 8 bases, there was a span of 22 bases. The germline CDR1 and CDR2 sequences are MRHNA and SNTAGT. The CDR3 nucleotides are TGTGCCAGCTCCCCGGGTGAGGGGCATGGTGAGCCCCAGCATTTT. Translation: CASSPGEGHGEPQHF.

The genes are TRBV7-9 and TRBJ2-1; D is unclear. The CDR3 is 13 residues long. Germline V gives CDR1 SEHNR, CDR2 FQNEAQ (reference sequence). The CDR3 is CGTDRSSYNEQFF. The CDR3 DNA reads as TGTGGTACGGACCGGAGCTCCTACAATGAGCAGTTCTTC.